This T cell receptor (beta chain) derives from a study of cytomegalovirus exposure and HLA in healthy donors (dated by TCRdb to about 2017). Some background on the complete study: According to an earlier analysis of several hundred of the donors, about 179 million T cells yielded 95 million to 140 million unique TCR beta sequences and less than 300 Gb of sequence data. An early release that covered about 640 HLA-typed donors contained about 300 gigabases of sequencing data and about 93 million unique TCR sequences. Of the roughly 400 genotyped donors, about 84% fell in the genetic ancestry cluster associated with self-reported Caucasian donors. The study aimed to test whether signatures of past pathogen exposure could be identified by cataloging public T cell receptors. The T cell repertoires of 666 subjects were profiled by immunosequencing and related to cytomegalovirus serostatus. Besides the first cohort of roughly 700 subjects, a separate validation cohort made up of 120 different subjects was used. To predict cytomegalovirus infection status, the study brought together high-throughput TCR immunosequencing, statistical association of individual TCRs with disease status, and machine learning. To study patterns of TCR occurrence, a later analysis re-analyzed previously published TCR beta repertoires from around 700 donors and added high-resolution HLA genotyping. Rather than drawing on any new phenotypic data, the later analysis identified candidate immune exposures from TCR beta sequences and the way those sequences occurred across donors. An earlier analysis of some 600 of the donors applied high-throughput TCR beta sequencing to assess whether each TCR beta V gene segment acted as functional or pseudogenic. Donor age, sex, ethnicity and CMV serostatus were collected together with the repertoire data. Genome-wide SNP genotypes for about three fifths of the roughly 670 donors were used in a later genetic analysis, which treated that subset as a discovery cohort. Every repertoire in the discovery cohort had been generated on one and the same sequencing platform. Class I and class II HLA loci were covered by the typing at four-digit resolution. Typing coverage differed by locus: A, B, C, DRB1 and DQB1 were typed in roughly 629-640 donors, DQA1 in 522, DPA1 in 606, and DPB1 in roughly 450. Roughly five DR-DQ haplotypes were handled as single units for association and clustering, since linkage in the cohort was strong. Among about 390 genotyped donors of the cohort, an average of roughly 240,000 unique TCR beta nucleotide sequences were sequenced per donor, roughly 18% of them non-productive. Beyond this particular receptor, the publication reports: A later genetic analysis associated a missense DCLRE1C variant with V-gene and J-gene trimming of TCR beta chains, and an independent cohort replicated the association. Roughly uniform sequencing depth across donors was assumed in presence/absence analyses, although this assumption may not hold. According to a later analysis, most CMV-associated TCR beta chains appeared to be HLA-restricted, and the HLA associations seemed to be driven largely by CMV exposure. In a later analysis, the rate of TCR association differed among HLA loci, with DRB1 alleles having the most associated TCRs and HLA-C alleles having the fewest. Three of the identified cytomegalovirus-associated TCR beta chains were confirmed in vitro to be specific for cytomegalovirus antigens. Only TCR beta chains were sequenced in this cohort, and the absence of alpha or paired-chain data limited detectable features. The classifier was reported to diagnose cytomegalovirus status with high specificity and sensitivity in both the original and validation cohorts. A further reported finding was that TCR beta sequences accurately predicted the HLA-A and HLA-B alleles for most subjects in the first cohort. In the study, about 150 TCR beta chains were listed as associated with cytomegalovirus. When HLA alleles, especially DR and DQ, strongly co-occurred, attributing TCR associations to individual alleles was difficult. Most TCR sequences were seen in very few donors, while some public TCRs were found in many individuals. Because the 87-base-pair reads could not distinguish some IMGT-functional V segments, including TRBV6-2 and TRBV6-3, those segments were excluded. It was suggested by the authors that the approach could potentially be generalized to other disease states and immunological phenotypes. Compared with equally common non-associated chains, HLA-associated TCR beta chains in a later analysis were more clonally expanded and had lower generation probabilities. In an earlier analysis of around 500 of the donors, most TCR beta V segments appeared in productive rearrangements about 87% or about 30% of the time, broadly matching IMGT annotations. A cluster of highly shared sequence variants was judged likely to be a technical artifact of the sequencing pipeline. In a later analysis, several top co-occurrence clusters were reported to appear linked to parvovirus B19, influenza, CMV and Epstein-Barr virus. Because HLA typing was missing for some donors at each locus, association tests included only the typed subset. Approximately 18 rarely observed V segments, including chromosome 9 orphons, were excluded from the earlier analysis of about 610 of the donors because counts were too low. Correlated functional status among segregating V segments might be attributable to linkage disequilibrium, but an unknown experimental factor could not be ruled out. CMV serostatus was the only immune exposure information available for the cohort. Compared with the approximately 670-donor mean, donors in an Asian-associated ancestry cluster had fewer N-insertions in productive TCRs, according to a later genetic analysis. At a false discovery rate of 0.05, a later analysis linked roughly 17,000 TCR beta sequences to specific HLA alleles.

The cohort comprised some 730 healthy bone marrow donors. All cohort members were sampled while nominally healthy, although unrecorded immune exposures were likely present. The donor was CMV seronegative and belonged to the group of 350 to 400 seronegative cohort members. Every donor gave a peripheral blood sample, and the peripheral blood mononuclear cells from that sample were used for TCR beta sequencing. The Qiagen DNeasy Blood Extraction Kit was used to extract genomic DNA from the blood cell samples. The germline V gene (reference sequence) gives CDR1 as MNHNY and CDR2 as SVGAGI. Deletion took 4 bases off V and 12 bases off J, with a span of 9 bases between the germline ends. Inclusive of the bounding cysteine and phenylalanine, the CDR3 is 11 residues long. The DNA shown is the 33-base CDR3, in frame from base 1. Preparation of the library involved the immunoSEQ multiplex PCR assay. For the multiplex PCR, a mixture combining 60 forward primers for TCR Vbeta segments and 13 reverse primers for TCR Jbeta segments was used. A multiplex PCR assay on genomic DNA amplified the CDR3 region of rearranged TCR beta genes. On the Illumina HiSeq System, the amplified TCR beta libraries were sequenced as 87-base-pair reads. From the authors' description of their analysis: In a later analysis, tens of millions of unique TCR beta chains were counted across the approximately 620 repertoires, and some 10 million of these chains were shared by at least two donors. Raw reads were error-corrected and collapsed into unique sequences by a nearest-neighbor algorithm in which closely related sequences were merged to remove PCR and sequencing errors. CDR3 sequences were aligned to IMGT reference sequences to assign V, D and J gene segments. Each retained sequence needed at least a six-nucleotide match to both a V gene segment and a J gene segment. Rearrangements were classified as productive when the CDR3 lacked stop codons and remained in frame with V and J, and all other rearrangements were classified as non-productive. CDR3 was defined by IMGT convention, running from the second conserved V-encoded cysteine to the conserved J-encoded phenylalanine. The earlier analysis of about 590 of the donors excluded sequences that lacked an unambiguous match to a single V gene segment. An earlier analysis of several hundred of the donors called V segments functional above 56.7% productive rearrangements and segregating when the between-donor standard deviation exceeded 5%. A statistical classification framework was built to diagnose cytomegalovirus status from the catalog of TCR beta chain sequences. A later analysis assigned V and J genes by comparing TCR nucleotide sequences with IMGT/GENE-DB human TR gene sequences. Using the TCRdist pipeline, a later analysis assigned CDR3 sequences along with most-parsimonious VDJ recombination scenarios. A later analysis defined each TCR beta chain by its CDR3 amino acid sequence plus V-gene family, and excluded reads lacking a unique V-gene family. A later analysis removed 592 highly shared, low-generation-probability nucleotide sequences to deal with suspected cross-contamination and a sequencing artifact. In a later analysis, a clonal expansion index was calculated for each public chain from normalized within-repertoire ranks of inferred template counts. In a later analysis, generation probabilities were computed using a VDJ recombination model fitted to out-of-frame rearrangements, and the results were checked against IGoR. In a later analysis, hypergeometric tests were used to score TCR-TCR, TCR-HLA and TCR-CMV co-occurrence, with a repertoire-size bias correction applied to TCR pairs. To estimate false discovery rates, a later analysis permuted the HLA or CMV assignments 20 times. In a later analysis, co-occurring TCRs were grouped using DBSCAN, with TCRdist sequence similarity added in when clustering inside HLA-allele-positive subsets. Repertoires with fewer than 30,000 or more than 120,000 public chains were left out of co-occurrence clustering, as were four to six repertoires with anomalous nucleotide sharing. In TCRdb, the immuneACCESS table is reduced to in-frame sequences with V and J assigned. These tables do not hold every clone; where another copy was compared, an unresolved V gene accounts for under half, and the others remain unexplained. The DNA gave D and trimming, while V, J and clone size come from that table. This sample lists around 150,000 clones; under 75% were detected once. Of the sample, less than 2.5% is held by the ten largest clones.

About this clone itself: The antigen it recognizes is unknown. Base qualities are not provided; no much larger clone lies one nucleotide away.

The material sequenced was PBMCs. This receptor was obtained from a middle-aged woman in good health and CMV-seronegative. The sequence links TRBV6-6 to TRBJ1-4; no D gene is confidently identified. The CDR3 protein is CASSWREELFF. The DNA reads TGTGCCAGCAGTTGGAGAGAGGAACTGTTTTTT.